These 17 T cell receptor beta chains came from one sample sequenced in a study of neurological immune-mediated disorders. TCRdb re-called the 5' RACE reads with MiXCR, one entry per CDR3 protein. Seen here are 15,000 or so distinct CDR3 sequences, approximately 21% observed once, and the top ten hold 23%. Specimen: PBMCs. Source of these receptors: a man over 45 in good health.

The table lists this clonotype with many counts. The V and J genes are TRBV5-1 and TRBJ2-5; 7 nucleotides agree with TRBD1. Germline CDR1 is SGHRS and CDR2 is YFSETQ. There are 15 residues in the CDR3. Trimming removed 4 bases from V and 5 bases from J; junction bases left unmatched: 11. The CDR3 loop reads CASSAGTGVGETQYF. The CDR3 DNA reads TGCGCCAGCAGCGCCGGAACAGGGGTCGGGGAGACCCAGTACTTC.

Ten or more counts support this clonotype. This chain uses TRBV12-3 or TRBV12-4 with TRBJ1-1, with a weak D call TRBD1 (5 bases). The V gene lost 5 bases and the J gene lost 1 base, with 17 bases spanning the gap. The CDR3 covers 16 residues. CDR3 DNA: TGTGCCAGCAGTCCCCGGGGCCCTAAAGGGAACACTGAAGCTTTCTTT. It specifies CASSPRGPKGNTEAFF.

By frequency in the sample, this clonotype is medium-sized (0.01 to 0.1%). The rearrangement joins TRBV7-8 to TRBJ2-1, with 10 bases identical to TRBD2. V dropped 5 bases and J dropped 8; count of bases not matched to a gene: 12. The CDR3 loop spans 16 amino acids. Germline CDR1 SGHVS, CDR2 FQNEAQ. CDR3: CASSLVLAGGVDEQFF. CDR3 DNA: TGTGCCAGCAGCCTGGTCTTAGCGGGAGGTGTTGATGAGCAGTTCTTC. Based on the CDR3 plus reference TRBV7-8 and TRBJ2-1, the full variable domain is GAGVSQSPRYKVAKRGQDVALRCDPISGHVSLFWYQQALGQGPEFLTYFQNEAQLDKSGLPSDRFFAERPEGSVSTLKIQRTQQEDSAVYLCASSLVLAGGVDEQFFGPGTRLTVL.

In its sample, this clonotype ranks as medium-sized. The J gene is TRBJ2-5, the V gene TRBV4-1, with TRBD2 matching over 10 bases. Trimming took 0 bases from V and 4 from J; bases not matched to a gene: 8. Germline V gives CDR1 MGHRA, CDR2 YSYEKL. The CDR3 runs 17 residues. CDR3 protein: CASSQDLVAGGRETQYF. In DNA form, the CDR3 reads TGCGCCAGCAGCCAAGATCTCGTAGCGGGAGGCCGAGAGACCCAGTACTTC.

This clonotype was counted ten times or more. The V gene is TRBV20-1, the J gene TRBJ2-7; possibly TRBD1 or TRBD2 for D (5 bases each). V lost 5 bases and J lost 3, with 20 bases in between. The CDR3 sequence is 15 residues long. Germline CDR1 DFQATT, CDR2 SNEGSKA (reference sequence). CDR3 nucleotide sequence: TGCAGTGCTCAGAATCCCCGGGACGGACTCTACGAGCAGTACTTC. It is translated as CSAQNPRDGLYEQYF.

This clonotype was recorded at least ten times. The chain has TRBV28 and TRBJ2-7; the D gene is possibly TRBD1 (6 bases). Trimming took off 3 bases at V and 2 bases at J, with 26 bases between the two ends. In germline, CDR1 is MDHEN, CDR2 SYDVKM. This CDR3 has 19 amino acids. The CDR3 DNA is TGTGCCAGCAGTTTGCGTAGGGGGACAACCCTATCCCGGGCCTACGAGCAGTACTTC. Translation gives CASSLRRGTTLSRAYEQYF.

This clonotype has at least ten counts. The chain recombines TRBV7-2 with TRBJ2-6; D is undetermined. V was cut by 2 bases and J by 0 bases, with 5 bases left in between. Germline values: CDR1 SGHTA, CDR2 FQGNSA. This CDR3 is built from 15 residues. The CDR3 sequence: CASSLPGSGANVLTF. CDR3 coding DNA: TGTGCCAGCAGCTTACCCGGCTCTGGGGCCAACGTCCTGACTTTC. Based on the CDR3 plus reference TRBV7-2 and TRBJ2-6, the full variable domain is GAGVSQSPSNKVTEKGKDVELRCDPISGHTALYWYRQSLGQGLEFLIYFQGNSAPDKSGLPSDRFSAERTGGSVSTLTIQRTQQEDSAVYLCASSLPGSGANVLTFGAGSRLTVL.

This clonotype is medium-sized in the sample. The chain joins TRBV7-9 to TRBJ2-1, with D perhaps given as TRBD1 or TRBD2 (5 bases each). The V end was cut by 4 bases, the J end by 4 bases, with 11 bases between. Germline V gene sequence: CDR1 SEHNR, CDR2 FQNEAQ (reference sequence). CDR3 length: 14 amino acids. The CDR3 coding sequence is TGTGCCAGCAGCTCCGAGGGGCCGTACAATGAGCAGTTCTTC. It is translated as CASSSEGPYNEQFF.

This clonotype was seen repeatedly, ten times or more. The chain recombines TRBV5-5 with TRBJ2-3; no clear D. V was pared by 0 bases and J by 1 base, with 12 bases between. The germline CDR1 and CDR2 sequences are SGHKS and YYEKEE (reference sequence). The CDR3 totals 16 residues. The CDR3 bases are TGTGCCAGCAGCTTGGCCCCCTCCCGGGGCACAGATACGCAGTATTTT. It specifies CASSLAPSRGTDTQYF.

This sequence joins TRBV12-3 or TRBV12-4 and TRBJ2-7; 8 nucleotides align to TRBD1. The V segment lost 4 bases and the J segment 10 bases; nucleotides outside the gene matches: 9. The CDR3 consists of 13 residues. The CDR3 loop is CASSSAGGSEQYF. In nucleotides, the CDR3 is TGTGCCAGCAGTTCAGCAGGGGGCAGTGAACAGTACTTC.

This clonotype qualifies as medium-sized (0.01 to 0.1%). This chain links TRBV7-2 with TRBJ2-1; possible D gene TRBD2, 6 bases. The CDR3 length is 14 residues. V gave up 5 bases and J gave up 4 bases, with 12 bases separating them. Germline V gene data show CDR1 as SGHTA and CDR2 as FQGNSA. CDR3 region: CASSPEAGYNEQFF. The CDR3 nucleotides are TGTGCCAGCAGCCCAGAGGCGGGGTACAATGAGCAGTTCTTC. Variable domain in full (rest from reference TRBV7-2 and TRBJ2-1): GAGVSQSPSNKVTEKGKDVELRCDPISGHTALYWYRQSLGQGLEFLIYFQGNSAPDKSGLPSDRFSAERTGGSVSTLTIQRTQQEDSAVYLCASSPEAGYNEQFFGPGTRLTVL.

By its share, this clonotype is medium-sized (0.01 to 0.1%). The rearrangement uses TRBV7-2 and TRBJ1-1, with TRBD1 identical over 11 bases. With 6 bases clipped from V and 4 bases from J, the junction kept 16 bases outside the gene matches. The CDR3 length is 18 residues. Germline V lookup: CDR1 SGHTA, CDR2 FQGNSA. The CDR3 sequence: CASRIFGGQGAHITEAFF. The CDR3, as DNA: TGTGCCAGCAGGATTTTTGGAGGACAGGGGGCGCATATCACTGAAGCTTTCTTT.

This clonotype was observed many times. Without the conserved terminal phenylalanine or tryptophan, this CDR3 likely stems from a read error. The chain joins TRBV12-3 or TRBV12-4 to TRBJ1-4, with TRBD1 matching over 7 bases. V lost 5 bases, J lost 7 bases, and 7 bases stayed unmatched. The CDR3 loop spans 14 amino acids. CDR3 in amino acids: CASSGSGGSEKLFS. Written as DNA, the CDR3 is TGTGCCAGCAGTGGGTCAGGGGGGAGTGAAAAACTGTTTTCT.

In this sample, this clonotype turned up once. The rearrangement joins TRBV7-2 to TRBJ2-6; TRBD1 agrees at 9 bases. V lost 6 bases, J lost 9 bases, and 9 bases stayed unmatched. The CDR3 sequence is 15 residues long. Germline V gene sequence: CDR1 SGHTA, CDR2 FQGNSA. The DNA of the CDR3 is TGTGCCAGCAGTCAACAAGTGGGACAGGGCAACGTCCTGACTTTC. Protein sequence: CASSQQVGQGNVLTF.

The rearrangement links TRBV19 to TRBJ2-7, with 9 bases fitting TRBD2. CDR1 LNHDA and CDR2 SQIVND come from the germline V gene (reference sequence). Trimming cost V 5 bases and J 1 base; bases outside gene matches: 9. The CDR3 covers 16 residues. The CDR3 DNA reads as TGTGCCAGTAGTGCCTTCTCTAGCGGGATGTCCTACGAGCAGTACTTC. It is translated as CASSAFSSGMSYEQYF.

This clonotype occurred many times. The CDR3 coding sequence is TGCAGTGCTAGACGACGGGACAGAAACACCTACGAGCAGTACTTC. Protein product: CSARRRDRNTYEQYF. The J gene is TRBJ2-7, the V gene TRBV20-1, with 7 bases identical to TRBD1. The germline V gene encodes CDR1 DFQATT and CDR2 SNEGSKA (reference sequence). The CDR3 covers 15 residues. V lost 2 bases to trimming and J lost 2 bases; unmatched junction nucleotides: 9.

This clonotype was seen repeatedly, ten times or more. The chain employs TRBV20-1 and TRBJ2-5, with D maybe TRBD1 (8 bases). The length of the CDR3 is 19 residues. Trimming left V 6 bases short and J 4 bases short, with 33 bases between. Germline CDR1 is DFQATT and CDR2 is SNEGSKA (reference sequence). Here the CDR3 DNA reads TGCAGTGCAGGGGGGGACAGGACGAAACGGGAGGTTTTCTTAGAGACCCAGTACTTC. This sequence encodes CSAGGDRTKREVFLETQYF.